The clone carrying this T cell receptor beta chain shows up as medium-sized (0.01 to 0.1%) by frequency. Its target is not known. TRB was amplified by touch-down multiplex PCR, primer pools A and B combined. TCRdb reprocessed the multiplex PCR reads, with one entry per CDR3 protein and no DNA. This sample contains thousands of distinct CDR3 sequences. The data originate from a study of T cell clusters in autoimmune cytopenias. Study information: A median of roughly 54,000 TRB reads per sample yielded a median about 2,500 distinct clonotypes. Regarding the study as a whole: Functional roles of the in silico T cell clusters still await experimental validation. TRB repertoire shifts in secondary cytopenia and chronic lymphocytic leukemia mostly reflected lymphoma, not autoimmunity.

About 37,500 genome equivalents of blood DNA were amplified for TRB. Germline V gives CDR1 LNHDA, CDR2 SQIVND (reference sequence). The CDR3 length is 11 residues. Sample: peripheral blood. V and J are TRBV19 and TRBJ2-1; the D call from TCRdb, TRBD1, cannot be confirmed without DNA. This TCR was sampled from a human donor with an autoimmune cytopenia or autoimmune hepatitis (not recorded which). CDR3 loop: CASCRWCEQFF. The complete variable domain, with remaining parts taken from reference TRBV19 and TRBJ2-1, reads DGGITQSPKYLFRKEGQNVTLSCEQNLNHDAMYWYRQDPGQGLRLIYYSQIVNDFQKGDIAEGYSVSREKKESFPLTVTSAQKNPTAFYLCASCRWCEQFFGPGTRLTVL.